A selection of T cell receptor beta chains follows, all from one sample in a study of identical twins. One entry per CDR3 protein results from TCRdb running MiXCR on the 5' RACE reads. The sample includes some 250,000 distinct CDR3 sequences, 6.5% of them seen just once. These data were likewise used in another study, on T cells expressing NK-cell markers.

The sequenced sample was CD8+ T cells sorted from blood. The receptors were gathered from a woman aged 18-29 years in good health. Both conserved end residues are part of each CDR3. The D gene is left open where the match is weak. Expanded clones are given a class, and other clones once, few, many or no size at all.

v_call	d_call	clone_size	j_call	cdr3_length	cdr3_aa	cdr3_nt
TRBV4-3	NA	few	TRBJ2-1	15	CASSQDAGLYNEQFF	TGCGCCAGCAGCCAAGATGCCGGCCTCTACAATGAGCAGTTCTTC
TRBV4-1	NA	NA	TRBJ1-4	16	CASSQRATGTNEKLFF	TGCGCCAGCAGCCAACGCGCAACAGGGACTAATGAAAAACTGTTTTTT
TRBV20-1	NA	NA	TRBJ2-1	18	CSARDPFRATPSYNEQFF	TGCAGTGCTAGAGATCCGTTTAGGGCCACCCCCTCCTACAATGAGCAGTTCTTC
TRBV12-3/TRBV12-4	NA	many	TRBJ2-1	16	CASSLAAGGDYNEQFF	TGTGCCAGCAGTCTAGCTGCAGGCGGAGATTACAATGAGCAGTTCTTC
TRBV6-5	TRBD2	once	TRBJ2-3	15	CASSYGGTSTDTQYF	TGTGCCAGCAGTTACGGGGGGACTAGTACAGATACGCAGTATTTT
TRBV5-4	NA	NA	TRBJ2-7	14	CASSTRDSSYEQYF	TGTGCCAGCAGCACCCGGGACTCCTCCTACGAGCAGTACTTC
TRBV29-1	NA	many	TRBJ1-1	13	CSSRDRLNTEAFF	TGCAGCTCTAGAGACAGATTGAACACTGAAGCTTTCTTT
TRBV25-1	TRBD2	few	TRBJ2-1	12	CATGGGYNEQFF	TGTGCCACTGGGGGGGGCTACAATGAGCAGTTCTTC
TRBV11-1	TRBD2	NA	TRBJ2-7	15	CASSWLRGGIYEQYF	TGTGCCAGCAGCTGGTTGCGGGGGGGCATCTACGAGCAGTACTTC
TRBV9	NA	many	TRBJ2-7	15	CASSVEAGAGYGQYF	TGTGCCAGCAGCGTAGAGGCAGGGGCCGGTTATGGGCAGTACTTC
TRBV4-3	NA	few	TRBJ2-7	14	CASSLRTVSYEQYF	TGCGCCAGCAGCCTGAGGACAGTGAGCTACGAGCAGTACTTC
TRBV6-6	NA	NA	TRBJ2-1	12	CASSYVGDEQFF	TGTGCCAGCAGTTACGTGGGGGATGAGCAGTTCTTC
TRBV10-2	TRBD1	NA	TRBJ1-2	13	CASSEDRVNGYTF	TGCGCCAGCAGTGAGGACAGGGTAAATGGCTACACCTTC
TRBV29-1	NA	many	TRBJ1-2	11	CSVIGKYGYTF	TGCAGCGTTATAGGGAAGTATGGCTACACCTTC
TRBV20-1	NA	NA	TRBJ2-7	15	CSARDLGAMSYEQYF	TGCAGTGCTAGAGATCTAGGAGCGATGTCCTACGAGCAGTACTTC
TRBV9	TRBD1	few	TRBJ2-7	15	CASSEGQGRTYEQYF	TGTGCCAGCAGCGAGGGACAGGGGAGAACCTACGAGCAGTACTTC
TRBV5-6	NA	few	TRBJ2-7	15	CASSGRQQSSYEQYF	TGTGCCAGCAGCGGGAGACAGCAGAGCTCCTACGAGCAGTACTTC
TRBV4-3	NA	many	TRBJ2-3	14	CASSQDSGLDTQYF	TGCGCCAGCAGCCAAGATTCCGGGTTAGATACGCAGTATTTT
TRBV3-1	NA	NA	TRBJ1-6	15	CASSQDGSYNSPLHF	TGTGCCAGCAGCCAAGACGGTTCGTATAATTCACCCCTCCACTTT
TRBV4-3	NA	many	TRBJ1-5	16	CASSPSDGGGGQPQHF	TGCGCCAGCAGCCCTTCCGACGGAGGGGGGGGCCAGCCCCAGCATTTT
TRBV27	TRBD2	few	TRBJ2-3	16	CASSLYPAGAADTQYF	TGTGCCAGCAGTTTATACCCAGCGGGGGCGGCAGATACGCAGTATTTT
TRBV7-9	TRBD2	few	TRBJ2-1	16	CASSPIAGSSYNEQFF	TGTGCCAGCAGCCCCATAGCGGGGAGCTCCTACAATGAGCAGTTCTTC
TRBV7-9	TRBD2	few	TRBJ2-7	12	CASSLTSGEQYF	TGTGCCAGCAGCTTGACTAGCGGGGAGCAGTACTTC
TRBV7-9	TRBD2	NA	TRBJ2-7	16	CASSLKWGAGAHEQYF	TGTGCCAGCAGCTTAAAATGGGGAGCGGGAGCGCACGAGCAGTACTTC
TRBV4-1	NA	few	TRBJ1-1	15	CASSQATGMNTEAFF	TGCGCCAGCAGCCAGGCAACAGGGATGAACACTGAAGCTTTCTTT
TRBV27	NA	few	TRBJ1-5	14	CASSPAVRGQPQHF	TGTGCCAGCAGTCCTGCGGTCAGGGGTCAGCCCCAGCATTTT
TRBV20-1	NA	many	TRBJ2-7	14	CSARGEGNSYEQYF	TGCAGTGCTAGAGGAGAGGGCAACTCCTACGAGCAGTACTTC
TRBV9	NA	NA	TRBJ2-2	16	CASSVMASGLGGELFF	TGTGCCAGCAGCGTAATGGCGAGTGGGTTGGGCGGGGAGCTGTTTTTT
TRBV29-1	TRBD1	many	TRBJ2-5	12	CSGTGEEETQYF	TGCAGCGGGACAGGGGAGGAAGAGACCCAGTACTTC
TRBV9	NA	NA	TRBJ2-1	14	CASSVGGRSDEQFF	TGTGCCAGCAGCGTAGGGGGGCGGTCCGATGAGCAGTTCTTC
TRBV11-1	TRBD2	few	TRBJ2-3	19	CASSPPLGSGDTYTDTQYF	TGTGCCAGCAGCCCCCCCCTGGGTAGCGGGGACACATACACAGATACGCAGTATTTT
TRBV4-3	NA	few	TRBJ1-1	14	CASSQESGRTEAFF	TGCGCCAGCAGCCAAGAGTCAGGGAGAACTGAAGCTTTCTTT